This T cell receptor beta chain was profiled in a study of T cell responses to AZD1222 COVID-19 vaccine. CDR1 is MGHRA, CDR2 YSYEKL, per germline. Trimming shortened V by 1 base and J by 0 bases, and 10 bases separated the two germline ends. The CDR3 has 16 amino acids. Method: immunoSEQ multiplex PCR; TCRdb's copy keeps in-frame clones and lacks some. The sample lists around 110,000 clones, more than 85% occurring once. The sequence was obtained from an adult in good health. The chain recombines TRBV4-1 with TRBJ1-5; no clear D gene. The sequencing here drew on peripheral blood, taken on day 0 of AZD1222 vaccination. DNA of the CDR3: TGCGCCAGCAGCCAAGTAAATACAGATAGCAATCAGCCCCAGCATTTT. Translated, it gives CASSQVNTDSNQPQHF.